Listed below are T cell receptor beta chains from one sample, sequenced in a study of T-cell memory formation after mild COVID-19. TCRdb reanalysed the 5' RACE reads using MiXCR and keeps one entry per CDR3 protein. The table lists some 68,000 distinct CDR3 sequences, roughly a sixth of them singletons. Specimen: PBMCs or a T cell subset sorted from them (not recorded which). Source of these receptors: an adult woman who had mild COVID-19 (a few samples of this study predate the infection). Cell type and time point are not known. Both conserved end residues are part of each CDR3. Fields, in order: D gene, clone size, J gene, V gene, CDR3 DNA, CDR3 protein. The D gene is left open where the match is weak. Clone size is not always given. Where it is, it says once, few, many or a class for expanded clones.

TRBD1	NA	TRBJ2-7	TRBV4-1	TGCGCCAGCAGCCCAAAGAGACAGGGGTCCCTCGAGCAGTACTTC	CASSPKRQGSLEQYF
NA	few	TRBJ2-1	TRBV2	TGTGCCAGCAGTGAGTCCAACGATGAGCAGTTCTTC	CASSESNDEQFF
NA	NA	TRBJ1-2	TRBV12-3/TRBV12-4	TGTGCCAGCAGTTTATCAGGGCAGCGCAGGAATGGCTACACCTTC	CASSLSGQRRNGYTF
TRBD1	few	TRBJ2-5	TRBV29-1	TGCAGCGTTGAGCGGACAGGACCGGGGGAGACCCAGTACTTC	CSVERTGPGETQYF
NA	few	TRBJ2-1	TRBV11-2	TGTGCCAGCAGCTTTCGCCGGAGCTCCTACAATGAGCAGTTCTTC	CASSFRRSSYNEQFF
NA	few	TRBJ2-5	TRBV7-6	TGTGCCAGCAGCTTAGCGGAGGAGCAAGAGACCCAGTACTTC	CASSLAEEQETQYF
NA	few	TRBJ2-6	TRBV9	TGTGCCAGCAATGGTCCTTTTATAAACTCTGGGGCCAACGTCCTGACTTTC	CASNGPFINSGANVLTF
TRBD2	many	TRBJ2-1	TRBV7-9	TGTGCCAGCAGCCCATGGCGGGAGGGCCGGTACAATGAGCAGTTCTTC	CASSPWREGRYNEQFF
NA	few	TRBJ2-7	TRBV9	TGTGCCAGCAGCGTCGGCAGTCTGACCTACGAGCAGTACTTC	CASSVGSLTYEQYF
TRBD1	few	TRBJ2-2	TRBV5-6	TGTGCCAGCAGCTTGAAGGAACAGGGGGCCACCGGGGAGCTGTTTTTT	CASSLKEQGATGELFF
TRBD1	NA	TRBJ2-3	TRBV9	TGTGCCAGCAGCGTAGGAATGACGGGACAGCGCACAGATACGCAGTATTTT	CASSVGMTGQRTDTQYF
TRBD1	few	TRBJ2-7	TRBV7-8	TGTGCCAGCAGCTCTCGACAGGGGAGCTCCTACGAGCAGTACTTC	CASSSRQGSSYEQYF
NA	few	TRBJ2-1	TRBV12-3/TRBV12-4	TGTGCCAGCATGTCGGGGTACAATGAGCAGTTCTTC	CASMSGYNEQFF
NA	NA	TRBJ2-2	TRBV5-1	TGCGCCAGCAGCTGGGCAACCGGGGATCTGTTTTTT	CASSWATGDLFF
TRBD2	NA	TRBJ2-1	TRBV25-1	TGTGCCAGCATCTCTAGCGGGATATTCAATGAGCAGTTCTTC	CASISSGIFNEQFF
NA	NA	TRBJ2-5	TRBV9	TGTGCCAGCAGCCCCCGGGCAGAAGCTAAAGAGACCCAGTACTTC	CASSPRAEAKETQYF
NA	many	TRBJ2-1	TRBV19	TGTGCCAGTAGTATCATCGACGACAATGAGCAGTTCTTC	CASSIIDDNEQFF
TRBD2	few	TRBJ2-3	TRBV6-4	TGTGCCAGCAGTGAGACTAGCGGGAGGGCAGATACGCAGTATTTT	CASSETSGRADTQYF
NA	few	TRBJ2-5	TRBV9	TGTGCCAGCAGCGTAGGTTTATTGGCGGGGGCCGACCAAGAGACCCAGTACTTC	CASSVGLLAGADQETQYF
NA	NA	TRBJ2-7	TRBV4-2	TGTGCCAGCAGCCAAGATCGAGGAACTAGCAACGAGCAGTACTTC	CASSQDRGTSNEQYF
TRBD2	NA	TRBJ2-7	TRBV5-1	TGCGCCAGCAGCCCGGCCCTTGCGGGGGAGACCTACGAGCAGTACTTC	CASSPALAGETYEQYF
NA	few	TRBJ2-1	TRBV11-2	TGTGCCAGCAGCTTAGGTGGGACGTACAATGAGCAGTTCTTC	CASSLGGTYNEQFF